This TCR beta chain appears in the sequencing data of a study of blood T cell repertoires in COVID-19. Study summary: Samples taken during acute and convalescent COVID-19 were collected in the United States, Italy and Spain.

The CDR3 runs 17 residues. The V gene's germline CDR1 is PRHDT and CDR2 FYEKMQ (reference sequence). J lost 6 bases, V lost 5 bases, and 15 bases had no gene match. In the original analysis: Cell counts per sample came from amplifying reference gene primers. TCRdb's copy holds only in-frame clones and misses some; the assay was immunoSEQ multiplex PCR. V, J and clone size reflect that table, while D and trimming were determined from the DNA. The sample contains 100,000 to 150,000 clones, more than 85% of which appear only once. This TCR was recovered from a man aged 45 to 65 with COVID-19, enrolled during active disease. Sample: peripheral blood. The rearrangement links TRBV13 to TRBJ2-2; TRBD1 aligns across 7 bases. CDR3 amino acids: CASSIRGQGVRAGELFF. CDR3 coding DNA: TGTGCCAGCAGCATAAGGGGCCAGGGGGTACGAGCCGGGGAGCTGTTTTTT.